The entry below gives a single TCR beta chain sequence along with its context. The antigen remains unidentified. Its ends do not fully match the called genes, so a read error is possible. The data belong to a study of T cells in Graves' hyperthyroidism and ophthalmopathy. Study in general: Upon initial diagnosis and before any treatment, peripheral blood was collected. Study results and caveats: The model foresaw ophthalmopathy a median around 6 months prior to onset.

Amplified TCR beta CDR3 regions came from RNA transcripts. The TCR CDR3 was amplified in a first-round RT-PCR using the HTBI primer set. MiXCR was run by TCRdb on the multiplex PCR reads, yielding one entry per CDR3 protein. The sample yields 250,000 to 300,000 distinct CDR3 sequences, 15% to 20% seen once. Uncontrolled infection, other autoimmune disease, pregnancy or lactation led to exclusion. Source material for PBMCs was about 11 ml fresh peripheral blood. Looked up from germline, CDR1 is SEHNR and CDR2 is FQNEAQ (reference sequence). The CDR3 is 16 amino acids. Sequenced input: blood. The TCR originated in a man aged 45 to 65 with Graves' ophthalmopathy. V gene TRBV7-9 combines with J gene TRBJ1-1; 7 bases map to TRBD1. The CDR3 sequence: CASSGGTEFINTEAFF. CDR3 coding DNA: TGTGCCAGCAGCGGGGGGACAGAGTTTATAAACACTGAAGCCTTCTTT.